This is a list of T cell receptor beta chains from one sample in a study of blood T cell repertoires in COVID-19. Only in-frame clones appear in the TCRdb table, and some are missing; sequencing was by immunoSEQ multiplex PCR. The sample gives 360,000 or so clones, 83% of which show up once; approximately 5.4% is in the top ten. The material sequenced was PBMCs or T cells enriched from blood (not recorded which). The source of these receptors is a woman between 50 and 59 years old who had recovered from COVID-19. CDR3s include the opening cysteine and the closing phenylalanine or tryptophan. The D gene is left open where the match is weak. Where a row states a size, it is once, few, many or the class of an expanded clone; other rows omit it.

>TRBV5-1|TRBD1|NA|TRBJ2-5
CASSRGQGSVQETQYF
TGCGCCAGCAGCCGGGGACAGGGTAGTGTCCAAGAGACCCAGTACTTC
>TRBV11-2|TRBD2|NA|TRBJ2-3
CASRRLAGGPFDTQYF
TGTGCCAGCAGGAGACTAGCGGGAGGCCCATTTGATACGCAGTATTTT
>TRBV5-1|NA|NA|TRBJ1-2
CASSFLTGTNGYTF
TGCGCCAGCAGCTTTCTCACGGGAACAAATGGCTACACCTTC
>TRBV9|TRBD1|NA|TRBJ1-3
CASSLSPGTGLSGNTIYF
TGTGCCAGCAGCCTTAGTCCCGGGACAGGGCTCTCTGGAAACACCATATATTTT
>TRBV5-6|TRBD1|many|TRBJ2-7
CASSLGQGSYEQYF
TGTGCCAGCAGCTTGGGACAGGGCTCCTACGAGCAGTACTTC
>TRBV5-1|TRBD1|NA|TRBJ1-2
CASSTGQGEVGYTF
TGCGCCAGCAGCACGGGACAGGGGGAGGTTGGCTACACCTTC
>TRBV27|NA|NA|TRBJ1-1
CASSFGGGRNTEAFF
TGTGCCAGCAGTTTTGGGGGAGGGAGGAACACTGAAGCTTTCTTT
>TRBV11-2|NA|NA|TRBJ1-2
CASSLDWAGTNYGYTF
TGTGCCAGCAGCTTAGACTGGGCAGGGACTAACTATGGCTACACCTTC
>TRBV4-3|TRBD1|NA|TRBJ1-2
CASSRTGSYGYTF
TGCGCCAGCAGCCGGACAGGATCCTATGGCTACACCTTC
>TRBV28|TRBD1|NA|TRBJ1-2
CASSLLDRAGGYTF
TGTGCCAGCAGTTTACTGGACAGGGCTGGTGGCTACACCTTC
>TRBV6-5|TRBD1|NA|TRBJ1-1
CASSYSGQGVTEAFF
TGTGCCAGCAGTTACTCGGGACAGGGAGTAACTGAAGCTTTCTTT
>TRBV7-9|TRBD1|few|TRBJ2-3
CASSPSGQGWIPDTQYF
TGTGCCAGCAGCCCATCGGGACAGGGTTGGATTCCAGATACGCAGTATTTT
>TRBV10-3|NA|NA|TRBJ1-2
CAISRDTYGYTF
TGTGCCATCAGCCGGGACACCTATGGCTACACCTTC
>TRBV7-9|NA|NA|TRBJ1-2
CASSLGQGGTYGYTF
TGTGCCAGCAGCCTTGGTCAGGGCGGCACCTATGGCTACACCTTC
>TRBV4-2|NA|NA|TRBJ1-1
CASSQDLRGLGLRAFF
TGTGCCAGCAGCCAAGATCTAAGGGGCCTAGGGTTGAGAGCTTTCTTT
>TRBV28|NA|NA|TRBJ2-7
CASSLKGGAYEQYF
TGTGCCAGCAGTTTAAAAGGGGGGGCCTACGAGCAGTACTTC
>TRBV25-1|NA|NA|TRBJ1-2
CASREGGDNYGYTF
TGTGCCAGCAGGGAGGGCGGGGATAACTATGGCTACACCTTC
>TRBV6-6|TRBD1|NA|TRBJ1-5
CASRPSGTGSNQPQHF
TGTGCCAGCAGACCATCGGGGACAGGTAGCAATCAGCCCCAGCATTTT
>TRBV4-1|NA|NA|TRBJ1-6
CASSQGTVNNSPLHF
TGCGCCAGCAGCCAAGGGACTGTTAATAATTCACCCCTCCACTTT
>TRBV29-1|TRBD2|NA|TRBJ2-3
CSVASWWRERTDTQYF
TGCAGCGTCGCATCGTGGTGGCGGGAGAGGACAGATACGCAGTATTTT
>TRBV3-1/TRBV3-2|TRBD2|few|TRBJ2-7
CASSLGLAGGVYEQYF
TGTGCCAGCAGCCTCGGACTAGCGGGAGGGGTCTACGAGCAGTACTTC
>TRBV2|TRBD1|few|TRBJ1-1
CASTRSGTGEGFF
TGTGCCAGCACCCGATCAGGGACAGGGGAGGGTTTCTTT
>TRBV27|NA|NA|TRBJ2-3
CASSMRLGMADTQYF
TGTGCCAGCAGTATGAGACTAGGGATGGCAGATACGCAGTATTTT
>TRBV21-1|NA|NA|TRBJ2-1
CASSPGLAESSYNEQFF
TGTGCCAGCAGCCCGGGGCTAGCGGAAAGCTCCTACAATGAGCAGTTCTTC
>TRBV6-5|TRBD2|NA|TRBJ2-3
CASSYSQRGLTDTQYF
TGTGCCAGCAGTTACTCCCAGCGGGGGTTGACAGATACGCAGTATTTT
>TRBV11-3|NA|NA|TRBJ2-5
CASSPTGQETQYF
TGTGCCAGCAGCCCAACAGGTCAGGAGACCCAGTACTTC
>TRBV27|TRBD2|NA|TRBJ2-2
CASSLTSGSTGELFF
TGTGCCAGCAGTTTAACTAGCGGGAGCACCGGGGAGCTGTTTTTT
>TRBV5-4|NA|NA|TRBJ1-1
CASSLFGDTEAFF
TGTGCCAGCAGCTTGTTCGGGGACACTGAAGCTTTCTTT
>TRBV19|NA|NA|TRBJ1-4
CASTVEGQKLFF
TGTGCCAGTACCGTAGAGGGCCAAAAACTGTTTTTT
>TRBV19|TRBD1|NA|TRBJ1-2
CASTPLVGQAVRYTF
TGTGCCAGTACCCCGCTAGTGGGACAGGCAGTCCGCTACACCTTC
>TRBV6-6|TRBD1|NA|TRBJ1-1
CASSPRGQLEMNTEAFF
TGTGCCAGCAGTCCCCGGGGACAGCTAGAGATGAACACTGAAGCTTTCTTT
>TRBV2|TRBD1|NA|TRBJ1-5
CASSDYRGASNQPQHF
TGTGCCAGCAGTGACTACAGGGGGGCTAGCAATCAGCCCCAGCATTTT
>TRBV11-1|TRBD1|NA|TRBJ1-1
CASSPRMGQGGTEAFF
TGTGCCAGCAGCCCGCGGATGGGACAGGGGGGCACTGAAGCTTTCTTT
>TRBV4-2|NA|NA|TRBJ1-3
CASSQEGRSAGNTIYF
TGTGCCAGCAGCCAAGAGGGGCGCTCCGCTGGAAACACCATATATTTT
>TRBV24-1|TRBD2|NA|TRBJ2-5
CATSDPSGGAETQYF
TGTGCCACCAGTGATCCTAGCGGGGGGGCGGAGACCCAGTACTTC
>TRBV6-4|NA|few|TRBJ2-1
CASSDSGSGSYNEQFF
TGTGCCAGCAGTGACTCGGGTAGCGGCTCCTACAATGAGCAGTTCTTC
>TRBV5-1|NA|once|TRBJ1-1
CASSPDSVGTEAFF
TGCGCCAGCAGCCCCGACAGTGTTGGCACTGAAGCTTTCTTT
>TRBV5-1|TRBD2|once|TRBJ2-7
CASSLAVAGPSEQYF
TGCGCCAGCAGCTTGGCGGTAGCGGGGCCCAGCGAGCAGTACTTC
>TRBV3-1/TRBV3-2|TRBD1|NA|TRBJ2-7
CASSQDGTGQDF
TGTGCCAGCAGCCAAGATGGGACAGGGCAAGACTTC
>TRBV18|NA|once|TRBJ1-1
CASSPSRDFEAFF
TGTGCCAGCTCACCCTCCCGGGACTTTGAAGCTTTCTTT
>TRBV5-1|NA|NA|TRBJ1-2
CASSEGGYFDGYTF
TGCGCCAGCAGCGAAGGCGGGTACTTTGATGGCTACACCTTC
>TRBV7-9|NA|NA|TRBJ2-7
CASSREGGYEQYF
TGTGCCAGCAGCCGGGAAGGGGGCTACGAGCAGTACTTC
>TRBV5-6|NA|once|TRBJ2-5
CASSLEGTHDETQYF
TGTGCCAGCAGCTTGGAGGGGACACACGACGAGACCCAGTACTTC
>TRBV27|NA|few|TRBJ1-5
CASSQSVGNQPQHF
TGTGCCAGCAGCCAGTCTGTTGGCAATCAGCCCCAGCATTTT
>TRBV6-4|NA|NA|TRBJ1-6
CASETGKRSPLHF
TGTGCCAGCGAAACAGGGAAGAGGTCACCCCTCCACTTT
>TRBV5-1|NA|NA|TRBJ2-4
CASSSELQAKNIQYF
TGCGCCAGCAGCTCCGAACTGCAAGCCAAAAACATTCAGTACTTC
>TRBV6-5|NA|once|TRBJ1-6
CASRYMASNSPLHF
TGTGCCAGCAGGTACATGGCTTCTAATTCACCCCTCCACTTT
>TRBV4-2|TRBD1|NA|TRBJ1-2
CASSQGPRTGLGGYTF
TGTGCCAGCAGCCAGGGGCCGCGGACAGGGCTTGGAGGCTACACCTTC
>TRBV18|NA|NA|TRBJ1-1
CASSNEYRVTEAFF
TGTGCCAGCTCCAACGAATACAGGGTCACTGAAGCTTTCTTT
>TRBV7-8|TRBD1|NA|TRBJ1-1
CASSLAQTGVGTEAFF
TGTGCCAGCAGCTTAGCACAGACAGGGGTAGGCACTGAAGCTTTCTTT
>TRBV2|NA|NA|TRBJ1-1
CASSALGSTEAFF
TGTGCCAGCAGTGCCCTGGGGAGCACTGAAGCTTTCTTT
>TRBV11-2|NA|NA|TRBJ2-1
CASSLVGAVVGLIGEQFF
TGTGCCAGCAGCTTAGTTGGGGCGGTCGTCGGATTGATTGGTGAGCAGTTCTTC
>TRBV19|TRBD1|NA|TRBJ1-2
CASSDTGGFGYTF
TGTGCCAGTAGTGACACAGGGGGGTTTGGCTACACCTTC
>TRBV9|NA|NA|TRBJ2-3
CASSVAPSYTDTQYF
TGTGCCAGCAGCGTAGCTCCGAGCTACACAGATACGCAGTATTTT